The subject of this entry is one TCR beta chain. The data were obtained in a study of blood T cell repertoires in COVID-19. In the study overall: The cDNA or gDNA used as material had been derived from T cells, B-cell-depleted T cells, or PBMCs.

V lost 0 bases, J lost 5 bases, and 5 bases lay in between. Germline-derived CDR1 and CDR2 are ENHRY and SYGVKD. CDR3 size: 13 residues. Original methodology: Amplification of reference gene primers was used by the study to estimate nucleated cell counts. This table comes from immunoSEQ multiplex PCR, and its TCRdb copy is limited to in-frame clones, with some not included. D and trimming come from the DNA, and the V and J calls and clone size come from that table. The data contain about 56,000 clones, 89% of them seen just once; the ten biggest clones take up 15% to 25%. Sequenced: peripheral blood. The rearrangement uses TRBV10-3 and TRBJ2-1, with D possibly matching TRBD2 (5 bases). The clonotype comes from a human donor in a cohort sampled during active COVID-19. CDR3: CAISESRDNEQFF. As DNA, the CDR3 is TGTGCCATCAGTGAGTCGCGGGACAATGAGCAGTTCTTC.